Listed below are T cell receptor beta chains from one sample, sequenced in a study of identical twins. TCRdb used MiXCR to reprocess the 5' RACE reads, holding one entry per CDR3 protein. The data hold some 690,000 distinct CDR3 sequences, with 20% to 25% observed a single time. This same sample was also part of a study on T cells expressing NK-cell markers.

The sequenced sample was PBMCs. These receptors came from a woman aged 18-35 years in good health. Each CDR3 is given with its conserved first and last residue. Each record gives: J gene, clone size, V gene, D gene, CDR3 DNA, CDR3 protein. A D gene is named only where the DNA matches it firmly. Where a row states a size, it is once, few, many or the class of an expanded clone; other rows omit it.

j_call: TRBJ1-2
clone_size: NA
v_call: TRBV9
d_call: NA
cdr3_nt: TGTGCCAGCACCTCAGTCGGTAGAGGCAAAAACTATGGCTACACCTTC
cdr3_aa: CASTSVGRGKNYGYTF

j_call: TRBJ2-7
clone_size: few
v_call: TRBV5-1
d_call: TRBD1
cdr3_nt: TGCGCCAGCAGCTTGGGATCCGGGACAGTCGAGTACGAGCAGTACTTC
cdr3_aa: CASSLGSGTVEYEQYF

j_call: TRBJ2-7
clone_size: NA
v_call: TRBV20-1
d_call: TRBD2
cdr3_nt: TGCAGTGCTAGAGAGGGGGGGACCTACCGCTCCTACGAGCAGTACTTC
cdr3_aa: CSAREGGTYRSYEQYF

j_call: TRBJ1-2
clone_size: few
v_call: TRBV9
d_call: NA
cdr3_nt: TGTGCCAGCAGCAAAGGGACGTTGTATGGCTACACCTTC
cdr3_aa: CASSKGTLYGYTF

j_call: TRBJ2-5
clone_size: few
v_call: TRBV12-3/TRBV12-4
d_call: NA
cdr3_nt: TGTGCCAGCAGCCCTGGACTTGGCTCGTACTTC
cdr3_aa: CASSPGLGSYF

j_call: TRBJ2-5
clone_size: NA
v_call: TRBV5-8
d_call: NA
cdr3_nt: TGTGCCAGCAGCCGACAGTGGGCGGGGGAGACCCAGTACTTC
cdr3_aa: CASSRQWAGETQYF

j_call: TRBJ2-7
clone_size: many
v_call: TRBV5-5
d_call: NA
cdr3_nt: TGTGCCAGCAGCGGGAGGGACACCTCTTTTTCCTACGAGCAGTACTTC
cdr3_aa: CASSGRDTSFSYEQYF

j_call: TRBJ2-1
clone_size: NA
v_call: TRBV6-5
d_call: TRBD1
cdr3_nt: TGTGCCAGCAGTTACCATGGCCCCCGGGACAGGGGCTACAATGAGCAGTTCTTC
cdr3_aa: CASSYHGPRDRGYNEQFF

j_call: TRBJ2-6
clone_size: few
v_call: TRBV6-2/TRBV6-3
d_call: TRBD1
cdr3_nt: TGTGCCAGCAGTTACAGGCGGACAGGGGTCATGTTGAGTCCTGGGGCCAACGTCCTGACTTTC
cdr3_aa: CASSYRRTGVMLSPGANVLTF

j_call: TRBJ2-7
clone_size: NA
v_call: TRBV4-3
d_call: NA
cdr3_nt: TGCGCCAGCAGCCATCCCAGAGGGGAGCAGAACTTC
cdr3_aa: CASSHPRGEQNF

j_call: TRBJ2-3
clone_size: few
v_call: TRBV28
d_call: TRBD2
cdr3_nt: TGTGCCAGCAGTTCGAGCGGGGGGGACAGCACAGATACGCAGTATTTT
cdr3_aa: CASSSSGGDSTDTQYF

j_call: TRBJ2-5
clone_size: NA
v_call: TRBV20-1
d_call: NA
cdr3_nt: TGCAGTGCTTACTCACGGATAGAGACCCAGTACTTC
cdr3_aa: CSAYSRIETQYF

j_call: TRBJ1-6
clone_size: many
v_call: TRBV7-2
d_call: TRBD1
cdr3_nt: TGTGCCAGCAGCTTTGGGCAGGGGGCTTATTCACCCCTCCACTTT
cdr3_aa: CASSFGQGAYSPLHF

j_call: TRBJ2-5
clone_size: NA
v_call: TRBV20-1
d_call: TRBD2
cdr3_nt: TGCAGTGCTAGAGATACCCCTCCTAGCGGGGGCCTTGGGGGGACCCAGTACTTC
cdr3_aa: CSARDTPPSGGLGGTQYF

j_call: TRBJ1-2
clone_size: few
v_call: TRBV12-3/TRBV12-4
d_call: NA
cdr3_nt: TGTGCCAGCAGCTTCCGACAGATCAGTGGCTACACCTTC
cdr3_aa: CASSFRQISGYTF